This entry features one TCR beta chain sequence. Its cognate antigen is unknown. The data stem from a study of cytomegalovirus exposure and HLA in healthy donors. Study results and caveats: Overall, approximately 150 TCR beta chains were annotated as cytomegalovirus-associated.

Primers: 60 Vbeta forward and 13 Jbeta reverse. Clones were read by immunoSEQ multiplex PCR, and TCRdb kept only the in-frame ones, dropping some. The repertoire table contains under 130,000 clones. The sample consisted of PBMCs. This clonotype was sampled from a man aged 40-50 years in good health and CMV-seronegative.

This CDR3 reads CASSDYRESGNTIYF. The CDR3 nucleotides are TGTGCCAGCAGCGATTACAGGGAATCTGGAAACACCATATATTTT. The rearrangement links TRBV2 to TRBJ1-3, with D maybe TRBD1 (6 bases). The length of the CDR3 is 15 residues. CDR1 and CDR2 (germline): SNHLY, FYNNEI. V was cut by 6 bases and J by 1 base, with 13 bases left in between.